The 14 T cell receptor beta chains below were found in one sample sequenced in a study of shared T cell receptors in the human thymus (dated by TCRdb to about 2021). Library generation was performed with the immunoSEQ multiplex PCR assay. Here the immuneACCESS table is served through TCRdb, limited to in-frame sequences with V and J called. Missing clones are a known gap in these copies; in checked studies unresolved V genes cover under half, and the rest lacks a known reason. For this sample the table gives some 700,000 clones, of which roughly 88% were detected only once. The ten largest make up 0.01% of the sample. The same data also contributed to another study, on human thymus T cells.

Source material: thymocytes. All receptors come from a boy under three years old with a congenital heart defect. Donor details come from another sample of the same person, matched by shared clones.

The genes are TRBV15 and TRBJ2-7; 8 bases line up with TRBD1. Germline CDR1 reads LNHNV; CDR2 reads YYDKDF (reference sequence). V was clipped by 2 bases and J by 6 bases; unmatched bases: 3. This CDR3 has 13 amino acids. Written as DNA, the CDR3 is TGTGCCACCAGCAGAAGACAGGGGTTCGAGCAGTACTTC. This translates into CATSRRQGFEQYF.

This chain connects TRBV12-5 to TRBJ1-4; a weak D match, TRBD1 (5 bases). V was shortened by 5 bases and J by 2 bases, with 12 bases between the two germline ends. This CDR3 has 15 residues. Germline V lookup: CDR1 LGHNT, CDR2 FRNRAP. Here the CDR3 reads CASGLGNRTNEKLFF. CDR3 DNA sequence: TGTGCTAGTGGTCTAGGGAACAGGACTAATGAAAAACTGTTTTTT.

The CDR3 region has the DNA TGTGCCAGCAGTGAAGCGCCGGGGTCGCAGTTCTTC. It yields the protein CASSEAPGSQFF. The chain carries TRBV2 and TRBJ2-1; tentative D call: TRBD2 (5 bases). The germline V gene has CDR1 SNHLY and CDR2 FYNNEI. CDR3 length: 12 residues. Trimming pared 0 bases from V and 12 bases from J, leaving 9 bases between.

The chain has TRBV4-1 and TRBJ1-1; possibly TRBD1 for D (6 bases). Trimming took off 4 bases at V and 4 bases at J, with 22 bases between the two ends. The CDR3 consists of 17 residues. Germline assignment: CDR1 MGHRA and CDR2 YSYEKL. The CDR3: CASSPRQAGVESTEAFF. The CDR3, as DNA: TGCGCCAGCAGCCCCAGGCAAGCAGGGGTTGAGAGCACTGAAGCTTTCTTT.

The rearrangement joins TRBV6-1 to TRBJ2-7; TRBD1 aligns across 8 bases. Germline loops: CDR1 MNHNS, CDR2 SASEGT. The junction had 7 bases not matched to a gene; V was cut back by 6 bases and J by 3 bases. CDR3 length equals 14 residues. In nucleotides, the CDR3 is TGTGCCAGCAGCACGACAGGGGCCTTCTACGAGCAGTACTTC. Translating it yields CASSTTGAFYEQYF.

This clone was counted once. This chain connects TRBV30 to TRBJ2-7, with 8 positions matching TRBD2. In germline, CDR1 is GTSNPN, CDR2 SVGIG (reference sequence). This CDR3 has 17 residues. V lost 2 bases and J lost 0; bases outside the gene matches: 12. CDR3 in DNA: TGTGCCTGGAGTCCTAAAATAAGCGGGAGCGGCTCCTACGAGCAGTACTTC. Its translation is CAWSPKISGSGSYEQYF.

The rearrangement joins TRBV14 to TRBJ2-1; 11 bases match TRBD2. V lost 1 base, J lost 7 bases, and 6 bases stayed unmatched. Germline CDR1 is SGHDN and CDR2 is FVKESK. The CDR3 extends over 16 amino acids. The CDR3 protein is CASSQASGRKRNEQFF. Written as DNA, the CDR3 is TGTGCCAGCAGCCAAGCTAGCGGGAGGAAAAGGAATGAGCAGTTCTTC.

The rearrangement uses TRBV10-1 and TRBJ2-1; 7 bases are a match to TRBD1. This CDR3 region has 14 residues. The J segment lost 4 bases and the V segment lost 6 bases, leaving 6 bases of the junction unmatched. Germline values: CDR1 WNHNN, CDR2 SYGVQD (reference sequence). The CDR3: CASSPGQSYNEQFF. CDR3 in DNA: TGCGCCAGCAGCCCGGGACAGTCTTACAATGAGCAGTTCTTC.

The chain employs TRBV2 and TRBJ2-7; D gene ambiguous. This CDR3 is built from 14 residues. V lost 1 base and J 12 bases, leaving 19 bases between the germline ends. The germline gives CDR1 SNHLY, CDR2 FYNNEI. The CDR3 is CASSEERLDDFMYF. The DNA of the CDR3 is TGTGCCAGCAGTGAAGAGAGACTCGATGATTTCATGTACTTC.

The V call is TRBV6-5, the J call TRBJ1-6, with D possibly being TRBD1 (5 bases). V dropped 2 bases and J dropped 7 bases, with 12 bases sitting between them. The CDR3 is 15 amino acids. Germline-derived CDR1 and CDR2 are MNHEY and SVGAGI. The CDR3 nucleotides read TGTGCCAGCAGTTACGGCGGGGACGGGAATTCACCCCTCCACTTT. Protein sequence: CASSYGGDGNSPLHF.

The rearrangement links TRBV7-2 to TRBJ2-7, with unresolved D. The CDR3 runs 14 residues. The V gene's germline CDR1 is SGHTA and CDR2 FQGNSA. Trimming pared 5 bases from V and 1 base from J, leaving 12 bases between. CDR3 nucleotide sequence: TGTGCCAGCAGCCCCCGGTCGCGGTCCTACGAGCAGTACTTC. It encodes CASSPRSRSYEQYF.

J is TRBJ2-1 and V is TRBV30; the match to TRBD1 covers 8 bases. CDR3 length equals 18 residues. V dropped 2 bases and J dropped 11; count of bases not matched to a gene: 23. Germline CDR1 GTSNPN, CDR2 SVGIG (reference sequence). CDR3 region: CAWSPRPSSPGQDEQQFF. The DNA for the CDR3 is TGTGCCTGGAGTCCCCGCCCCTCTTCACCGGGACAGGACGAGCAGCAGTTCTTC.

The gene calls are TRBV5-1 and TRBJ1-3; weak D call: TRBD1 (5 bases). Per germline, CDR1 SGHRS and CDR2 YFSETQ. Trimming pared 4 bases from V and 0 bases from J, leaving 23 bases between. The length of the CDR3 is 19 residues. CDR3 sequence reads: CASSPSGAPQPPSGNTIYF. Here the CDR3 DNA reads TGCGCCAGCAGCCCCTCTGGGGCCCCTCAGCCTCCCTCTGGAAACACCATATATTTT.

The chain links TRBV7-9 to TRBJ1-1; perhaps TRBD1 as D (5 bases). Trimming left V 5 bases short and J 1 base short, with 14 bases between. Germline assignment: CDR1 SEHNR and CDR2 FQNEAQ (reference sequence). This CDR3 has 15 amino acids. For the CDR3, the DNA is TGTGCCAGCAGCACGCTACCAGACAGGAACACTGAAGCTTTCTTT. As protein: CASSTLPDRNTEAFF.